Listed here are 9 T cell receptor beta chains from one sample, sequenced in a study of blood T cell repertoires in COVID-19. Using immunoSEQ multiplex PCR, the repertoire was profiled, and TCRdb retains in-frame clones only, with some absent. This table holds some 270,000 clones, almost 90% found once. Source material: peripheral blood. These receptors all come from a woman aged 60 to 75 with COVID-19, enrolled during active disease.

This clone has just a few counts. This rearrangement joins TRBV14 to TRBJ2-7; D is uncertain. V gave up 0 bases and J gave up 0 bases, with 9 bases separating them. This CDR3 has 15 residues. Germline assignment: CDR1 SGHDN and CDR2 FVKESK. CDR3 nucleotide sequence: TGTGCCAGCAGCCAAGATTTACAGATCTCCTACGAGCAGTACTTC. Translation gives CASSQDLQISYEQYF.

The chain couples TRBV7-2 to TRBJ1-4; D may be TRBD1 (6 bases). CDR1 and CDR2 from the germline V gene are SGHTA and FQGNSA. The CDR3 is made up of 15 amino acids. Trimming took 5 bases from V and 8 from J, leaving 18 bases between them. Here the CDR3 reads CASSPRVSGTEKLFF. In DNA, the CDR3 is TGTGCCAGCAGCCCGAGGGTCTCCGGGACAGAAAAACTGTTTTTT.

The rearrangement uses TRBV7-3 and TRBJ1-6; no definite D call. The CDR3 length is 14 residues. CDR1 SGHTA and CDR2 FQGTGA come from the germline V gene. Deletions cut 1 base from V and 8 bases from J, with 9 bases between. This CDR3 reads CASSLNARDSPLHF. CDR3 DNA sequence: TGTGCCAGCAGCTTAAATGCGAGGGATTCACCCCTCCACTTT.

The CDR3 sequence is CASRAGQVSGNTIYF. The CDR3 nucleotides are TGTGCCAGTAGGGCGGGACAGGTGTCTGGAAACACCATATATTTT. V is TRBV19 and J is TRBJ1-3; TRBD1 agrees at 8 bases. The CDR3 contains 15 residues. Trimming at V came to 6 bases and at J to 1 base, leaving 5 bases not matched to a gene. Germline CDR1 reads LNHDA; CDR2 reads SQIVND (reference sequence).

The chain links TRBV7-9 to TRBJ2-1, with 7 nucleotides matching TRBD2. The junction had 11 bases not matched to a gene; V was cut back by 2 bases and J by 7 bases. The CDR3 extends over 16 amino acids. Germline CDR1 reads SEHNR; CDR2 reads FQNEAQ (reference sequence). The CDR3 region is CASSLRLSERGNEQFF. The CDR3 nucleotides are TGTGCCAGCAGCTTAAGGTTGTCCGAGCGGGGAAATGAGCAGTTCTTC.

The genes are TRBV27 and TRBJ1-2; 11 bases match TRBD1. This CDR3 has 17 amino acids. V gave up 3 bases and J gave up 4 bases; unmatched junction bases: 10. Germline V gene sequence: CDR1 MNHEY, CDR2 SMNVEV (reference sequence). The CDR3 loop reads CASSFSGQGVFGYGYTF. As DNA, the CDR3 is TGTGCCAGCAGTTTCTCGGGACAGGGGGTGTTCGGCTATGGCTACACCTTC.

The chain has TRBV11-2 and TRBJ1-2; D gene unclear. From germline, CDR1 is SGHAT and CDR2 FQNNGV. There are 14 residues in the CDR3. V lost 5 bases and J 4 bases, leaving 14 bases between the germline ends. The CDR3, as DNA: TGTGCCAGCAGCCCCTCGGGTGGAGGCTATGGCTACACCTTC. Encoded protein: CASSPSGGGYGYTF.

The chain recombines TRBV19 with TRBJ2-1, with D unresolved. CDR3 length: 14 amino acids. The V end lost 6 bases, the J end lost 5 bases, and 14 bases lay between the germline ends. Germline V lookup: CDR1 LNHDA, CDR2 SQIVND (reference sequence). CDR3 region: CASSQWAPNNEQFF. As DNA, the CDR3 is TGTGCCAGTAGCCAGTGGGCCCCCAACAATGAGCAGTTCTTC.

This clone was counted between two and nine times. Since the CDR3 does not end with the conserved phenylalanine or tryptophan, this likely comes from a read error. Because the CDR3's place on the DNA is in doubt, the DNA is left out and the CDR3 is given as listed by TCRdb. The V gene is TRBV3-1 (or the pseudogene TRBV3-2), the J gene TRBJ2-7; the table's D call, TRBD2, was not checked against the DNA. Looked up from germline, CDR1 is LGHDT and CDR2 is YNNKEL (reference sequence). With termini counted, the CDR3 has 12 amino acids. The CDR3 loop is CASSRGLAGIRL.